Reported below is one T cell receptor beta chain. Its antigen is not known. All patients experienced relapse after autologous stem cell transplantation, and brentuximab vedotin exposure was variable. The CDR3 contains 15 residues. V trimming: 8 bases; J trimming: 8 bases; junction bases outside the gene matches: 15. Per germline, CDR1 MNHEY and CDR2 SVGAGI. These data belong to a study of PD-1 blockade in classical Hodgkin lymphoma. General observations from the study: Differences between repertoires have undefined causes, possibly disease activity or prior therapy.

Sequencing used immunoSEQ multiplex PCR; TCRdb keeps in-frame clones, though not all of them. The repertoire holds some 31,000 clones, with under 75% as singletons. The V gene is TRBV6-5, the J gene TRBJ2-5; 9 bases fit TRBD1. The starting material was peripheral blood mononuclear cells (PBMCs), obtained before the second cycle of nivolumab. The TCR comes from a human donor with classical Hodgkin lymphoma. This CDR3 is CASQERPGQGETQYF. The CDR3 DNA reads TGTGCCAGCCAGGAGCGGCCGGGACAGGGTGAAACCCAGTACTTC.